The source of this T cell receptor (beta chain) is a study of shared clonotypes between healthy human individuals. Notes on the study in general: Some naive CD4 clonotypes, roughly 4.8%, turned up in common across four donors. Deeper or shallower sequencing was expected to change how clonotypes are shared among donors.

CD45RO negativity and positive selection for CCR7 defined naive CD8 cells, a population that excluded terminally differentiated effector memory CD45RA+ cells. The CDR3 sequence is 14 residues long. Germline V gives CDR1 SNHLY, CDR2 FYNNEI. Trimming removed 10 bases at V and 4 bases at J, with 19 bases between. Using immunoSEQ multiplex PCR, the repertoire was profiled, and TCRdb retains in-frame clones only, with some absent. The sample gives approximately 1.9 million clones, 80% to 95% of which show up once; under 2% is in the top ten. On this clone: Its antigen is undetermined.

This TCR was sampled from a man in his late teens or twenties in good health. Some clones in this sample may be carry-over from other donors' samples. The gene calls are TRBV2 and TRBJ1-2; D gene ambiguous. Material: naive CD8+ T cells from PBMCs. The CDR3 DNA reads TGTGCCACCGCGGCCGGGAGGCGGGGCTATGGCTACACCTTC. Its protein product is CATAAGRRGYGYTF.